This TCR beta chain originates from a study of T cells expressing NK-cell markers. For the study at large: Eight donors were sequenced, of whom seven were HCMV-seropositive, while the remaining one was HCMV-seronegative.

Regarding this clonotype: Its antigen remains unidentified.

The CDR3 runs to 13 residues. Germline assignment: CDR1 MNHNS and CDR2 SASEGT. UMI-tagged 5'RACE template switching yielded the TCR beta cDNA. TCRdb derives one entry per CDR3 protein from the 5' RACE reads, leaving out DNA. This sample's table reports 500,000 to 700,000 distinct CDR3 sequences. Study conclusions and caveats: The dominant NKG2C+ clonotypes represented about 1.0-7.5% of CD8+ T cells in five or six donors. The same clonotypes also predominated in the CD3+CD56-NKG2C+ fraction of several donors.

The chain has TRBV6-1 and TRBJ2-1; absent DNA, TCRdb's TRBD2 call cannot be checked. The sample taken for sequencing was blood T cells: a sorted CD56 or NKG2C T cell subset, CD4+ or CD8+ T cells, or bulk PBMC T cells (not recorded which). The TCR sequence derives from a man aged 18 to 29 in good health. CDR3 protein: CASTGPSDYEQFF.